The text below deals with one TCR beta chain. These data come from a study of CD8 T cells in ankylosing spondylitis. Library preparation for TCR beta used quantitative 5'-RACE with molecular barcodes. TCRdb ran MiXCR on the 5' RACE reads and lists one entry per CDR3 protein. The sample includes roughly 100,000 distinct CDR3 sequences, about 24% seen only once; the top ten take more than 9%. The CDR3 consists of 15 residues. The germline gives CDR1 MGHRA, CDR2 YSYEKL. V lost 1 base, J lost 3 bases, and 12 bases lay in between. The chain combines TRBV4-1 with TRBJ2-5, with D tentatively TRBD2 (5 bases). The clonotype originates from a male donor with ankylosing spondylitis. What was sequenced was synovial fluid, either unsorted or a sorted T cell fraction (not recorded which). The CDR3 protein is CASSQAGVEKETQYF. CDR3 DNA sequence: TGCGCCAGCAGCCAAGCCGGGGTTGAGAAAGAGACCCAGTACTTC.